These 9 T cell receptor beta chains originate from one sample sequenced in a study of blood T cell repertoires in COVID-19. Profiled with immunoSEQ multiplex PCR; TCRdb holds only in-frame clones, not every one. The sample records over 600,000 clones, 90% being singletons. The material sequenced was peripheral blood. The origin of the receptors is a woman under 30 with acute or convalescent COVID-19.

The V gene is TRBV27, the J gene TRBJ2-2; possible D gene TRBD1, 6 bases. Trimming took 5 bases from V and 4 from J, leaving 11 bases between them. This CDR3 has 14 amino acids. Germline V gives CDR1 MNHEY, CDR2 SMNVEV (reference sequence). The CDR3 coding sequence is TGTGCCAGCAGTCCGGGACACTTCACCGGGGAGCTGTTTTTT. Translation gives CASSPGHFTGELFF.

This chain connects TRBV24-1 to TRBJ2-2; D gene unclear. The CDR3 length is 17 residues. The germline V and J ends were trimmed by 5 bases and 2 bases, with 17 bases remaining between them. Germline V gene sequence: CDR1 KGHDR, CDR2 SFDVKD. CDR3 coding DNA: TGTGCCACCAGTGTCGCCCATACTACCCGTAACACCGGGGAGCTGTTTTTT. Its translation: CATSVAHTTRNTGELFF.

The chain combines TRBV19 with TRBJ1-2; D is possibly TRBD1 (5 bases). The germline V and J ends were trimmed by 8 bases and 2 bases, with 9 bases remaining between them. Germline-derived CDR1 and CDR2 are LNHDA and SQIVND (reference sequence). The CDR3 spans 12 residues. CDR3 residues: CASQTVNYGYTF. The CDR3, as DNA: TGTGCCAGTCAGACAGTAAACTATGGCTACACCTTC.

CDR3 region: CAGAGDRYEAFF. In DNA, the CDR3 is TGTGCGGGAGCAGGGGACAGATACGAAGCTTTCTTT. The rearrangement links TRBV2 to TRBJ1-1; 7 nucleotides align to TRBD1. The CDR3 is 12 residues long. Per the germline V gene, CDR1 is SNHLY and CDR2 is FYNNEI.

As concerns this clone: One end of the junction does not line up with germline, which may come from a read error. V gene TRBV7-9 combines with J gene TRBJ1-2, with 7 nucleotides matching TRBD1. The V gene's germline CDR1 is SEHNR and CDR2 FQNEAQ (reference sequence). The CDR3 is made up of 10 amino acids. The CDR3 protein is CASTKGAGAF. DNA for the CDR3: TGTGCCAGCACAAAGGGGGCGGGCGCCTTC.

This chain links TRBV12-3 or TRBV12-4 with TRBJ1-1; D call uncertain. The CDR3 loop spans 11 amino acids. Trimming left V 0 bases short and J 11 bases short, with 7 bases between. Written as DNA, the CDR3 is TGTGCCAGCAGTTTAGCGACTTGGGCTTTCTTT. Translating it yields CASSLATWAFF.

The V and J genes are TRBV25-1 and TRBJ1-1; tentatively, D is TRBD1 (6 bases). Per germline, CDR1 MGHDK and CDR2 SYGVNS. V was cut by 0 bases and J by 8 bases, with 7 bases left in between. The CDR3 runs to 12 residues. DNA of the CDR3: TGTGCCAGCAGTGAATATGGGACAGAAGCTTTCTTT. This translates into CASSEYGTEAFF.

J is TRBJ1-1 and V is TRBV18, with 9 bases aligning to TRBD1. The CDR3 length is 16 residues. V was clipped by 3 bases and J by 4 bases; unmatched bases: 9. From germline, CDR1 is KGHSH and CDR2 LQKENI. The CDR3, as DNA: TGTGCCAGCTCACCGCGTCGACAGGGGGTGATCACTGAAGCTTTCTTT. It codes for CASSPRRQGVITEAFF.

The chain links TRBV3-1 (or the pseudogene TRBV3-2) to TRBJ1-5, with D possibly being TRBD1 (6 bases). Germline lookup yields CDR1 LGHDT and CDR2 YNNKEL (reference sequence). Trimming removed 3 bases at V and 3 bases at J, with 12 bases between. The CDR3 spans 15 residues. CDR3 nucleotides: TGTGCCAGCAGCCACGGGGGGGCCTTCAATCAGCCCCAGCATTTT. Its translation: CASSHGGAFNQPQHF.